The clone carrying this T cell receptor beta chain has just one count. Its antigen is unknown. Germline V gene data show CDR1 as SGHNT and CDR2 as YYREEE (reference sequence). Trimming at V came to 0 bases and at J to 0 bases, leaving 3 bases not matched to a gene. This CDR3 region has 15 residues. These data come from a study of cytomegalovirus exposure and HLA in healthy donors. Study overall: Later analysis reported that the roughly 120 validation repertoires shared the platform of the 650 to 700 first-cohort repertoires.

Study conclusions and caveats: The classifier was said to identify cytomegalovirus status with high specificity and sensitivity. Rarity marked most TCR sequences, yet some public TCRs occurred in many donors.

Assay used: immunoSEQ multiplex PCR; TCRdb lists only in-frame clones, some missing. The sample yields about 180,000 clones, 85% seen once. Input material: PBMCs. The clonotype originates from a man between 18 and 29 years old in good health and CMV-seropositive. This sequence joins TRBV5-4 and TRBJ2-7; 7 bases line up with TRBD1. DNA for the CDR3: TGTGCCAGCAGCTTGGGCGGACAGGCCTCCTACGAGCAGTACTTC. It specifies CASSLGGQASYEQYF.